The rows below give T cell receptor beta chains drawn from one sample of a study of blood T cell repertoires in COVID-19. Data came from immunoSEQ multiplex PCR; TCRdb stores just in-frame clones and leaves some out. Seen here are around 180,000 clones, roughly 84% observed once, and the top ten hold more than 8%. Sequenced sample: peripheral blood. The receptors shown here come from a woman aged 80 or older with acute or convalescent COVID-19. The CDR3 runs from the conserved cysteine through the conserved F or W. A D gene is named only where the DNA matches it firmly. The listing skips clone size in some rows; elsewhere it reads once, few, many or a size class.

TRBV15,.,TRBD2,TRBJ2-1,TGTGCCACCAGCTGGTCGCTAGCGGTAACTAATGAGCAGTTCTTC,CATSWSLAVTNEQFF
TRBV7-2,.,.,TRBJ1-1,TGTGCCAGCAGTTCTGATCGATTGGCCCTGCACACTGAAGCTTTCTTT,CASSSDRLALHTEAFF
TRBV18,.,.,TRBJ1-1,TGTGCCAGCTCACCAGGTCCGGGGGTAAGCACTGAAGCTTTCTTT,CASSPGPGVSTEAFF
TRBV15,.,.,TRBJ2-7,TGTGCCACCAGCAGAGATCGAGGGCGCGAGCAGTACTTC,CATSRDRGREQYF
TRBV6-5,once,.,TRBJ2-3,TGTGCCAGCCATGCTGGAGCAGATACGCAGTATTTT,CASHAGADTQYF
TRBV11-1,.,TRBD1,TRBJ2-2,TGTGCCAGCAGCCCGCGGACGGGACAGGGAACCGGGGAGCTGTTTTTT,CASSPRTGQGTGELFF
TRBV12-5,.,.,TRBJ1-3,TGTGCTCTTTATTTGGGGAGGCGAGCTACTGGAAACACCATATATTTT,CALYLGRRATGNTIYF
TRBV15,.,.,TRBJ2-1,TGTGCCACCAGCGGGGTTAGCGTATACAATGAGCAGTTCTTC,CATSGVSVYNEQFF
TRBV14,.,TRBD1,TRBJ1-2,TGTGCCAGCAGCCAAGATGAGTATAGATCCAGGGGGCTGCGTGGCTACACCTTC,CASSQDEYRSRGLRGYTF
TRBV5-4,.,.,TRBJ1-6,TGTGCCAGCAGCCGGCCGGGGGGTACCCTCCACTTT,CASSRPGGTLHF
TRBV5-4,.,.,TRBJ2-3,TGTGCCAGCAGCCCGACTTTGGCAGATACGCAGTATTTT,CASSPTLADTQYF
TRBV18,.,.,TRBJ2-1,TGTGCCAGCTCACCACCTTCGGCGGGTGGGGGGGAGCAGTTCTTC,CASSPPSAGGGEQFF
TRBV6-5,.,TRBD2,TRBJ2-1,TGTGCCAGCAGTTACTCTAGCGGGGCGGTGGAGAATGAGCAGTTCTTC,CASSYSSGAVENEQFF
TRBV4-2,.,TRBD1,TRBJ2-2,TGTGCCAGCAGCCAAGGGACAGGGATCACCGGGGAGCTGTTTTTT,CASSQGTGITGELFF
TRBV12-3/TRBV12-4,.,.,TRBJ2-7,TGTGCCAGCACCCGAGGATCGGGCTACGAGCAGTACTTC,CASTRGSGYEQYF
TRBV20-1,.,.,TRBJ2-1,TGCAGTGCTAGTCAACAGGGCAATGAGCAGTTCTTC,CSASQQGNEQFF
TRBV6-5,.,.,TRBJ2-1,TGTGCCAGCAGGCCTATGGGGGGGGCCAGGAATGAGCAGTTCTTC,CASRPMGGARNEQFF
TRBV6-6,.,TRBD1,TRBJ1-5,TGTGCCAGCAGTTACAACCCAACAGGGGGTAATCAGCCCCAGCATTTT,CASSYNPTGGNQPQHF
TRBV29-1,.,TRBD1,TRBJ1-1,TGCAGCGTACGACTAAGGACAGGGGGAATTACTGAAGCTTTCTTT,CSVRLRTGGITEAFF
TRBV4-3,.,.,TRBJ1-2,TGCGCCAGCAGCCCCCATGGGGCTGAAGGGGTCGGCTACACCTTC,CASSPHGAEGVGYTF
TRBV6-2/TRBV6-3,.,TRBD1,TRBJ1-2,TGTGCCAGCAGTTGGCTGGGGGAAACAGACAGGGACGGCTACACCTTC,CASSWLGETDRDGYTF
TRBV6-5,.,.,TRBJ1-1,TGTGCCAGCAGTTCCCAGACAGAGGAAGCTTTCTTT,CASSSQTEEAFF
TRBV9,.,.,TRBJ2-7,TGTGCCAGCAGCCCTTCACAGGTGAGCTCCTACGAGCAGTACTTC,CASSPSQVSSYEQYF
TRBV6-1,.,TRBD1,TRBJ1-3,TGTGCCAGCAGTGAGGGACAGCCGACCTCTGGAAACACCATATATTTT,CASSEGQPTSGNTIYF
TRBV18,.,.,TRBJ2-2,TGTGCCAGCTCACCATCTTCCTGGGGGCGCGTAACCGGGGAGCTGTTTTTT,CASSPSSWGRVTGELFF
TRBV21-1,.,.,TRBJ2-5,TGTGCCAGCAGCAAACTCCCCACTCCCCAGCGGGATGGAGAAGAGACCCAGTACTTC,CASSKLPTPQRDGEETQYF
TRBV6-1,.,.,TRBJ1-5,TGTGCCAGCAGTAGGGGTGATAGCAATCAGCCCCAGCATTTT,CASSRGDSNQPQHF
TRBV7-9,.,.,TRBJ2-7,TGTGCCAGCAGCCTACAGGGTCCCCCCTCCGAGCAGTACTTC,CASSLQGPPSEQYF
TRBV29-1,.,.,TRBJ1-5,TGCAGCGTCGCCGCCATGGGGAGGGGCAGGATGAGCAATCAGCCCCAGCATTTT,CSVAAMGRGRMSNQPQHF
TRBV19,.,TRBD1,TRBJ2-1,TGTGCCAGTAGCAGGGGGCCCCAAGCTTTTAATGAGCAGTTCTTC,CASSRGPQAFNEQFF
TRBV6-5,.,.,TRBJ2-2,TGTGCCAGCAGTTCGCCGGGACAGAACACCGGGGAGCTGTTTTTT,CASSSPGQNTGELFF
TRBV6-5,few,TRBD1,TRBJ2-5,TGTGCCAGCAGGGGGACAGGTGAAGAGACCCAGTACTTC,CASRGTGEETQYF
TRBV29-1,few,TRBD2,TRBJ2-5,TGCAGCGTTGGCGGGGGAAAAGAGACCCAGTACTTC,CSVGGGKETQYF